These 30 T cell receptor beta chains were all obtained from the same sample, sequenced in a study of blood T cell repertoires in COVID-19. The table came from immunoSEQ multiplex PCR; TCRdb's copy has only in-frame clones and leaves some out. The table includes approximately 170,000 clones, around 86% detected once. Specimen: peripheral blood. The source is a man aged 65 to 85 who had recovered from COVID-19.

The V call is TRBV12-5, the J call TRBJ2-5; TRBD2 matches at 13 bases. V shed 5 bases and J 0 bases; nucleotides not matched to a gene: 3. Looked up from germline, CDR1 is LGHNT and CDR2 is FRNRAP. This CDR3 has 16 residues. The CDR3 region is CASGQGTSGNQETQYF. In DNA form, the CDR3 reads TGTGCTAGTGGTCAAGGGACTAGCGGGAACCAAGAGACCCAGTACTTC.

This clone was picked up one time. The gene calls are TRBV10-2 and TRBJ2-5, with D perhaps matching TRBD2 (5 bases). From germline, CDR1 is WSHSY and CDR2 SAAADI. Trimming cost V 6 bases and J 0 bases, with 14 bases left between them. The CDR3 consists of 15 residues. The CDR3 loop is CASRVGRGNQETQYF. The CDR3 bases are TGCGCCAGCAGAGTAGGTCGAGGGAACCAAGAGACCCAGTACTTC.

CDR3 sequence: CASSTDRNTEAFF. As DNA, the CDR3 is TGTGCCAGCAGTACCGACAGGAACACTGAAGCTTTCTTT. The chain links TRBV2 to TRBJ1-1, with D perhaps matching TRBD1 (5 bases). The CDR3 is 13 amino acids. Germline values: CDR1 SNHLY, CDR2 FYNNEI. V was pared by 5 bases and J by 1 base, with 8 bases between.

The rearrangement uses TRBV9 and TRBJ2-7, with D possibly being TRBD2 (6 bases). The CDR3 spans 15 residues. Germline assignment: CDR1 SGDLS and CDR2 YYNGEE. Trimming took off 0 bases at V and 2 bases at J, with 12 bases between the two ends. This CDR3 is CASSVGTGAPYEQYF. The CDR3 region has the DNA TGTGCCAGCAGCGTAGGGACGGGAGCCCCCTACGAGCAGTACTTC.

V is TRBV20-1 and J is TRBJ2-7; TRBD2 agrees at 7 bases. CDR1 is DFQATT, CDR2 SNEGSKA, per germline (reference sequence). The V segment lost 6 bases and the J segment 3 bases; nucleotides outside the gene matches: 2. This CDR3 has 11 amino acids. CDR3 loop: CSARGDYEQYF. The CDR3 DNA is TGCAGTGCCCGGGGGGACTACGAGCAGTACTTC.

The chain couples TRBV5-4 to TRBJ2-7; TRBD1 aligns across 7 bases. Germline lookup yields CDR1 SGHNT and CDR2 YYREEE (reference sequence). Germline trimming cut 3 bases from V and 0 bases from J; bases unmatched to any gene: 9. This CDR3 is 16 amino acids long. The DNA of the CDR3 is TGTGCCAGCAGCTCCCCGGGACAGTTAAGCTCCTACGAGCAGTACTTC. Its translation: CASSSPGQLSSYEQYF. Full variable domain (rest looked up from reference TRBV5-4 and TRBJ2-7): ETGVTQSPTHLIKTRGQQVTLRCSSQSGHNTVSWYQQALGQGPQFIFQYYREEENGRGNFPPRFSGLQFPNYSSELNVNALELDDSALYLCASSSPGQLSSYEQYFGPGTRLTVT.

A remark on this clone: Mismatch with germline at one junction end may stem from a read error. V gene TRBV19 combines with J gene TRBJ1-3; unclear D gene. CDR1 and CDR2 from the germline V gene are LNHDA and SQIVND (reference sequence). This CDR3 has 11 amino acids. This CDR3 reads CASSIEQSTHF. CDR3 coding DNA: TGTGCCAGTAGTATCGAACAGTCCACGCATTTT.

DNA of the CDR3: TGTGCCAGTAGTATGGATCACCTACGGGGGAATCAGCCCCAGCATTTT. It specifies CASSMDHLRGNQPQHF. The chain employs TRBV19 and TRBJ1-5; maybe TRBD1 (5 bases). The CDR3 spans 16 residues. The V and J ends lost 3 bases and 4 bases respectively, with 16 bases between them. The germline CDR1 and CDR2 sequences are LNHDA and SQIVND (reference sequence).

This clone was observed a single time. V and J are TRBV10-3 and TRBJ2-1; D is perhaps TRBD2 (6 bases). V was clipped by 0 bases and J by 5 bases, with 17 bases between them. Germline values: CDR1 ENHRY, CDR2 SYGVKD. CDR3 length: 17 amino acids. The CDR3, as DNA: TGTGCCATCAGTGAGTCTGAACGGGAGAGCTCACACAATGAGCAGTTCTTC. Amino acid sequence: CAISESERESSHNEQFF.

V usage is TRBV6-5 and J usage is TRBJ1-1; no clear D. With 5 bases removed from V and 1 base from J, the gap between germline ends came to 11 bases. This CDR3 is built from 14 residues. Germline V gives CDR1 MNHEY, CDR2 SVGAGI. DNA for the CDR3: TGTGCCAGCAGTAGGAGTGGCAAGAACACTGAAGCTTTCTTT. This sequence encodes CASSRSGKNTEAFF.

This chain uses TRBV18 with TRBJ2-1; tentative D call: TRBD1 (7 bases). From germline, CDR1 is KGHSH and CDR2 LQKENI. This CDR3 is built from 14 residues. The V and J ends lost 6 bases and 2 bases respectively, with 11 bases between them. The CDR3 sequence: CASSRGTAYNEQFF. In DNA, the CDR3 is TGTGCCAGCTCGCGCGGGACAGCCTACAATGAGCAGTTCTTC.

This sequence joins TRBV24-1 and TRBJ1-4, with TRBD1 identical over 7 bases. The CDR3 has 15 residues. V lost 3 bases to trimming and J lost 4 bases; unmatched junction nucleotides: 4. Germline values: CDR1 KGHDR, CDR2 SFDVKD. The CDR3 region is CATSDPGQSNEKLFF. The CDR3 DNA follows: TGTGCCACCAGTGATCCGGGACAGAGTAATGAAAAACTGTTTTTT.

This rearrangement joins TRBV2 to TRBJ2-2; weak D call: TRBD1 (5 bases). V lost 8 bases and J lost 6, with 19 bases in between. Germline assignment: CDR1 SNHLY and CDR2 FYNNEI. The CDR3 consists of 15 residues. CDR3 region: CASVSDQGSAGELFF. The CDR3 DNA follows: TGTGCCAGCGTTTCGGACCAGGGAAGCGCCGGGGAGCTGTTTTTT.

The chain combines TRBV28 with TRBJ2-7; 12 bases agree with TRBD1. Germline V gene data show CDR1 as MDHEN and CDR2 as SYDVKM. Losses at the gene ends were 6 bases for V and 6 bases for J; bases not matched to a gene: 3. This CDR3 contains 13 residues. The chain's CDR3 is CASRGQGAREQYF. The CDR3 region has the DNA TGTGCCAGCAGGGGACAGGGGGCTCGCGAGCAGTACTTC. The full variable domain, in which reference TRBV28 and TRBJ2-7 provide the parts outside the CDR3, is DVKVTQSSRYLVKRTGEKVFLECVQDMDHENMFWYRQDPGLGLRLIYFSYDVKMKEKGDIPEGYSVSREKKERFSLILESASTNQTSMYLCASRGQGAREQYFGPGTRLTVT.

The chain carries TRBV6-5 and TRBJ2-1; 9 nucleotides align to TRBD1. The CDR3 sequence is 16 residues long. V lost 2 bases, J lost 10 bases, and 12 bases stayed unmatched. Germline loops: CDR1 MNHEY, CDR2 SVGAGI. In nucleotides, the CDR3 is TGTGCCAGCAGTTACGCCCCGACAGGGGGTCCGGGCGAGCAGTTCTTC. This sequence encodes CASSYAPTGGPGEQFF.

J is TRBJ2-7 and V is TRBV27, with 9 nucleotides matching TRBD1. This CDR3 region has 14 residues. J was trimmed by 3 bases and V by 6 bases; bases with no gene match: 6. Germline CDR1 MNHEY, CDR2 SMNVEV (reference sequence). The CDR3 is CASSTDRGVYEQYF. DNA of the CDR3: TGTGCCAGCAGCACGGACAGGGGAGTCTACGAGCAGTACTTC.

The CDR3 reads CASSFEGANQPQHF. DNA of the CDR3: TGTGCCAGCAGCTTCGAGGGGGCTAATCAGCCCCAGCATTTT. This sequence joins TRBV11-2 and TRBJ1-5; 7 nucleotides align to TRBD1. Losses at the gene ends were 3 bases for V and 4 bases for J; bases not matched to a gene: 3. CDR3 length equals 14 residues. Per the germline V gene, CDR1 is SGHAT and CDR2 is FQNNGV.

V usage is TRBV28 and J usage is TRBJ1-2; 8 bases align to TRBD1. Germline CDR1 and CDR2: MDHEN and SYDVKM. V shed 7 bases, J shed 3 bases, and the junction held 10 bases outside the gene matches. This CDR3 has 15 residues. In DNA, the CDR3 is TGTGCCAGCACCCTGGACAGGGTAGGATACTATGGCTACACCTTC. Its protein product is CASTLDRVGYYGYTF.

The gene calls are TRBV4-3 and TRBJ1-5; no reliable D call. Looked up from germline, CDR1 is LGHNA and CDR2 is YSLEER. Trimming removed 1 base from V and 3 bases from J, with 7 bases in between. The CDR3 totals 14 residues. The chain's CDR3 is CASSQVRNNQPQHF. CDR3 nucleotides: TGCGCCAGCAGCCAAGTGAGGAACAATCAGCCCCAGCATTTT.

The rearrangement links TRBV2 to TRBJ2-4; 9 nucleotides match TRBD2. CDR1 and CDR2 from the germline V gene are SNHLY and FYNNEI. The CDR3 is 14 residues long. V gave up 7 bases and J gave up 5 bases; unmatched junction bases: 6. Here the CDR3 DNA reads TGTGCCAGCACCGCGGGGGGGACAGAAAACATTCAGTACTTC. Translating it yields CASTAGGTENIQYF.

This chain joins TRBV5-1 and TRBJ1-4, with D possibly TRBD1 on 6 matching bases. The CDR3 contains 16 residues. V was pared by 0 bases and J by 7 bases, with 16 bases between. Germline-derived CDR1 and CDR2 are SGHRS and YFSETQ. The CDR3 DNA sequence: TGCGCCAGCAGCTTGGGAGGACAGAACACGGTTGAAAAACTGTTTTTT. This encodes CASSLGGQNTVEKLFF.

This chain uses TRBV2 with TRBJ1-5; 11 positions match TRBD1. V dropped 4 bases and J dropped 5; count of bases not matched to a gene: 1. Germline CDR1 SNHLY, CDR2 FYNNEI. The CDR3 is 14 amino acids. The CDR3 here is CASSGTGGDQPQHF. CDR3 DNA: TGTGCCAGCAGTGGGACAGGGGGCGATCAGCCCCAGCATTTT.

This chain joins TRBV27 and TRBJ2-6, with D hard to call. The CDR3 runs to 15 residues. V was shortened by 6 bases and J by 0 bases, with 9 bases between the two germline ends. Germline lookup yields CDR1 MNHEY and CDR2 SMNVEV (reference sequence). CDR3 sequence reads: CASSSLVSGANVLTF. In nucleotides, the CDR3 is TGTGCCAGCAGCTCCCTCGTCTCTGGGGCCAACGTCCTGACTTTC.

The chain carries TRBV19 and TRBJ2-1, with 8 nucleotides matching TRBD2. V gave up 7 bases and J gave up 12 bases; unmatched junction bases: 11. Germline values: CDR1 LNHDA, CDR2 SQIVND (reference sequence). The CDR3 has 13 residues. CDR3 loop: CASMGGLGGVQFF. The CDR3 region has the DNA TGTGCCAGTATGGGGGGACTAGGAGGTGTGCAGTTCTTC.

The rearrangement joins TRBV27 to TRBJ2-3, with 7 bases that match TRBD2. V gave up 2 bases and J gave up 2 bases; unmatched junction bases: 4. The length of the CDR3 is 15 residues. Per germline, CDR1 MNHEY and CDR2 SMNVEV (reference sequence). CDR3 coding DNA: TGTGCCAGCAGTTTAGGACTAGTTGCCACAGATACGCAGTATTTT. Its translation is CASSLGLVATDTQYF.

This clone showed up just a few times. V usage is TRBV20-1 and J usage is TRBJ2-1; no clear D gene. Germline V gene data show CDR1 as DFQATT and CDR2 as SNEGSKA (reference sequence). V was pared by 5 bases and J by 7 bases, with 9 bases between. This CDR3 has 11 residues. Here the CDR3 reads CSAPTRNEQFF. CDR3 in DNA: TGCAGTGCTCCGACTCGGAATGAGCAGTTCTTC.

V usage is TRBV19 and J usage is TRBJ2-2; TRBD2 aligns across 10 bases. The V and J ends lost 0 bases and 0 bases, in that order; junction bases with no gene match: 1. Germline V lookup: CDR1 LNHDA, CDR2 SQIVND (reference sequence). The CDR3 consists of 17 residues. DNA for the CDR3: TGTGCCAGTAGTATAGAGACTAGCGGGCCGAACACCGGGGAGCTGTTTTTT. As protein: CASSIETSGPNTGELFF.

This chain links TRBV3-1 (or the pseudogene TRBV3-2) with TRBJ1-4; D ambiguous. From germline, CDR1 is LGHDT and CDR2 YNNKEL (reference sequence). The CDR3 totals 16 residues. Trimming pared 1 base from V and 5 bases from J, leaving 14 bases between. The CDR3 loop reads CASSQGSTSLNEKLFF. The CDR3 DNA reads TGTGCCAGCAGCCAAGGAAGCACCTCCCTAAATGAAAAACTGTTTTTT.

V gene TRBV4-3 combines with J gene TRBJ2-1; 8 positions match TRBD2. CDR1 LGHNA and CDR2 YSLEER come from the germline V gene. The CDR3 consists of 16 residues. V lost 1 base to trimming and J lost 3 bases; unmatched junction nucleotides: 5. The CDR3 spells CASSQASGRFYNEQFF. DNA for the CDR3: TGCGCCAGCAGCCAAGCTAGCGGGCGTTTCTACAATGAGCAGTTCTTC.

The chain couples TRBV7-2 to TRBJ2-5; 11 bases fit TRBD1. In germline, CDR1 is SGHTA, CDR2 FQGNSA. The J segment lost 7 bases and the V segment lost 5 bases, leaving 9 bases of the junction unmatched. This CDR3 contains 15 residues. The CDR3, as DNA: TGTGCCAGCAGCCCGGGACAGGGGGTTGGTGGGACCCAGTACTTC. Its protein is CASSPGQGVGGTQYF.